Listed here is a single T cell receptor (beta chain). Only a few counts were recorded for this clonotype. Its antigen has not been determined. Per-nucleotide qualities are absent, and no much larger clonotype sits a single base away. Spanning cysteine to phenylalanine, the CDR3 consists of 14 amino acids. The only DNA kept is the CDR3, 42 bases in frame from the first base. The CDR1 and CDR2 encoded by the germline V gene (reference sequence) are DFQATT and SNEGSKA. The junction carries 11 bases between V and J, which are trimmed by 5 bases and 0 bases respectively. This sample is part of a study of regulatory T cells in long-lasting Graves disease (dated by TCRdb to about 2021). Turning to the overall study: Persistent Graves' disease was defined as antithyroid drug treatment for over 5 years with persistently positive TSH receptor autoantibodies. The study was conducted in China and was registered as a clinical trial. TCR sequencing covered roughly 13 persistent and some 20 newly diagnosed Graves' disease patients, around 35 samples in total. Antithyroid drugs had been taken for approximately 9.7 years on average by persistent Graves' disease patients in the clinical cohort. Peripheral blood TCR sequencing and RNA sequencing compared persistent Graves' disease patients with newly diagnosed Graves' disease patients.

The sample's time point, from its label and the paper: persistent/refractory GD, antithyroid drugs over 5 years with positive TRAb. RNA was extracted from PBMCs in TRIzol for both TCR sequencing and RNA sequencing. Graves' disease was diagnosed according to American Thyroid Association guidelines. Patients for the study were recruited at an endocrinology department in Xi'an, China. Each patient gave 8.5 to 9.5 milliliters of peripheral blood, collected in an EDTA anticoagulant tube. Ficoll Paque Plus density gradient separation was used to isolate PBMCs, and no additional T cell sorting was done. An Agilent 2100 Bioanalyzer and agarose gel were used to check RNA quality, and a NanoDrop 2000 was used to measure RNA concentration. The library was obtained by multiplex PCR. Sequencing instrument: Illumina HiSeq 4000. To build TCR beta libraries, CDR3 regions were amplified by Arm-PCR using iRepertoire HTBI primers. Before sequencing, the PCR products went through gel purification. Per the source publication's procedure: Across samples, approximately 68 TRBV and 15 or so TRBJ segments were identified and used for gene usage analysis of CDR3 amino acid clonotypes. Filtered high-quality paired reads were merged into contigs using COPE and FqMerger. BLAST was used to align contigs to the IMGT TRBV, TRBD and TRBJ reference genes, and CDR3 was defined following IMGT. Highly expanded clones were defined as clonotypes with a frequency above 0.1%. Shannon entropy served as the measure of repertoire diversity, while the Gini coefficient captured V-J evenness. Clonotypes shared by more than one individual were considered public. TCRdb reprocessed the public reads (quality trimming at Q25 with fastp, clone calling with MiXCR) and kept in-frame beta chains. Every distinct CDR3 protein forms one entry, paired with its most common genes and DNA. TCRdb assigned the V and J calls; the authors' analysis was not used. The table for this sample lists some 430,000 distinct CDR3 sequences; about 22% of them were counted only once. Roughly 6.9% of the sample rests with the top ten.

Overall study results and their limits: The small sample size was acknowledged by the authors as a limitation that may reduce accuracy. Sequencing and analysis were limited to the TCR beta chain. A larger number of public clonotypes was shared among persistent patients (fewer than 3,000) than among newly diagnosed patients (around 970). Because the primary lesion, thyroid tissue, could not be accessed, the study looked at peripheral blood alone. Preferential use of TRBV28, TRBJ1-2 and TRBJ2-5 was observed in persistent disease, whereas TRBV20-1 and TRBJ2-1 were favored in newly diagnosed disease. Lower TCR Shannon entropy and fewer highly expanded clones were observed in persistent Graves' disease patients than in newly diagnosed patients, which suggested clonal expansion.

This clonotype was sampled from a female donor with Graves disease. The sequencing here drew on peripheral blood mononuclear cells (PBMCs), taken when the disease was refractory, from a patient treated with antithyroid drugs. In this chain, TRBV20-1 is recombined with TRBJ1-3, with a tentative D gene TRBD1 over 5 matching bases. For the CDR3, the sequence is CSAWDGPSGNTIYF. The DNA is TGCAGTGCTTGGGACGGACCCTCTGGAAACACCATATATTTT.